What follows are 28 T cell receptor beta chains derived from one specimen sequenced in a study of blood T cell repertoires in COVID-19. The repertoire was sequenced with immunoSEQ multiplex PCR; TCRdb's copy has only in-frame clones and lacks some. Counted here are 140,000 to 150,000 clones, approximately 80% occurring once; the ten biggest clones make up 5%. The sequencing input was peripheral blood. These receptors originate from a woman between 50 and 59 years old with acute or convalescent COVID-19.

CDR3 nucleotides: TGTGCCAGCAGTTACGTGGCGGGGGTCACCTACAATGAGCAGTTCTTC. Translation gives CASSYVAGVTYNEQFF. The V call is TRBV6-2 or TRBV6-3, the J call TRBJ2-1; 7 nucleotides match TRBD2. This CDR3 is 16 amino acids long. Germline lookup yields CDR1 MNHEY and CDR2 SVGEGT. J gave up 2 bases and V 2 bases, and 6 bases lay outside the gene matches.

This clone occurred once. This chain joins TRBV5-1 and TRBJ1-4; D might be TRBD1 (6 bases). Trimming shortened V by 2 bases and J by 3 bases, and 11 bases separated the two germline ends. The germline V gene has CDR1 SGHRS and CDR2 YFSETQ. The CDR3 runs 15 residues. The CDR3: CASSFQGQPNEKLFF. CDR3 nucleotides: TGCGCCAGCAGCTTCCAGGGGCAGCCTAATGAAAAACTGTTTTTT.

In its sample, this clone was seen once. The chain joins TRBV28 to TRBJ1-2, with D possibly matching TRBD1 (6 bases). CDR1 is MDHEN, CDR2 SYDVKM, per germline. The CDR3 loop spans 15 amino acids. V gave up 6 bases and J gave up 0 bases, with 14 bases separating them. The CDR3 DNA sequence: TGTGCCAGCAGCGGACAGAATCAAGCTAACTATGGCTACACCTTC. Residues: CASSGQNQANYGYTF.

The CDR3: CASSQSWGGSVTEAFF. CDR3 coding DNA: TGTGCCAGCAGCCAATCATGGGGAGGAAGCGTCACTGAAGCTTTCTTT. This chain connects TRBV7-2 to TRBJ1-1; D is undetermined. The CDR3 totals 16 residues. V was clipped by 5 bases and J by 4 bases, with 20 bases between them. CDR1 and CDR2 (germline): SGHTA, FQGNSA.

In its sample, this clone was seen once. The chain carries TRBV7-3 and TRBJ2-2; tentatively, D is TRBD2 (6 bases). The V end was cut by 3 bases, the J end by 4 bases, with 12 bases between. The CDR3 extends over 15 amino acids. Germline lookup yields CDR1 SGHTA and CDR2 FQGTGA. The CDR3 nucleotides read TGTGCCAGCAGCTTCGGAGGGGCTGGCACCGGGGAGCTGTTTTTT. Its protein is CASSFGGAGTGELFF.

The chain recombines TRBV6-1 with TRBJ2-5, with 7 bases lining up with TRBD2. The CDR3 consists of 15 residues. Germline V gene lookup returns CDR1 MNHNS and CDR2 SASEGT. Unmatched junction bases numbered 6, after V lost 1 base and J lost 4 bases. The CDR3 DNA follows: TGTGCCAGCAGTGAAGAGGCAGGGAGGGGAGAGACCCAGTACTTC. Translating gives CASSEEAGRGETQYF.

This clone was seen a few times. The rearrangement joins TRBV7-9 to TRBJ1-6; TRBD1 is a possible D gene (5 bases). Trimming pared 9 bases from V and 9 bases from J, leaving 15 bases between. This CDR3 region has 13 residues. Germline lookup yields CDR1 SEHNR and CDR2 FQNEAQ (reference sequence). CDR3: CARGDRGISPLHF. CDR3 bases: TGTGCCAGAGGGGACCGGGGGATTTCACCCCTCCACTTT.

The chain recombines TRBV6-2 or TRBV6-3 with TRBJ1-4; 7 nucleotides line up with TRBD1. CDR3 length equals 14 residues. V was pared by 5 bases and J by 5 bases, with 5 bases of the junction left unmatched. CDR1 is MNHEY, CDR2 SVGEGT, per germline. The chain's CDR3 is CASSHRGANEKLFF. The CDR3 region has the DNA TGTGCCAGCAGTCACAGGGGCGCCAATGAAAAACTGTTTTTT.

In DNA, the CDR3 is TGTGCCAGCAGCTTCCAGGGGGCTAAAGAAGGCTACACCTTC. Its translation: CASSFQGAKEGYTF. This chain links TRBV7-2 with TRBJ1-2; 8 bases map to TRBD1. Germline lookup yields CDR1 SGHTA and CDR2 FQGNSA. The trim removed 3 bases at V and 8 bases at J, leaving 8 bases unmatched. The CDR3 contains 14 residues.

This sequence joins TRBV19 and TRBJ2-7; maybe TRBD2 (6 bases). Trimming pared 6 bases from V and 1 base from J, leaving 25 bases between. Germline V gives CDR1 LNHDA, CDR2 SQIVND (reference sequence). This CDR3 comprises 18 residues. The CDR3: CASSLNSGLLGRSYEQYF. CDR3 bases: TGTGCCAGTAGCCTTAACTCGGGGCTCCTTGGGAGGTCCTACGAGCAGTACTTC.

V gene TRBV6-2 or TRBV6-3 combines with J gene TRBJ2-7; D is ambiguous. Trimming took off 2 bases at V and 3 bases at J, with 8 bases between the two ends. The CDR3 sequence is 13 residues long. Germline assignment: CDR1 MNHEY and CDR2 SVGEGT. The CDR3 reads CASSYSQDYEQYF. In DNA, the CDR3 is TGTGCCAGCAGTTACAGTCAGGACTACGAGCAGTACTTC.

In this sample, this clone turned up a few times. At the DNA level, this CDR3 is encoded by other sequences in the same sample as well. The chain recombines TRBV21-1 with TRBJ2-7; TRBD2, the table's D call, lacks a check against the DNA. TRBV21-1 is a pseudogene locus. This CDR3 spans 10 amino acids. CDR3 in DNA: TGTGCCAGCAGCGGGGAGAACCGGAACTTC. It specifies CASSGENRNF.

The rearrangement links TRBV5-1 to TRBJ1-1; possibly TRBD1 for D (5 bases). This CDR3 has 12 residues. V shed 2 bases and J shed 5 bases, with 7 bases lying between them. The germline gives CDR1 SGHRS, CDR2 YFSETQ. The CDR3 region is CASSFDRTEAFF. The DNA of the CDR3 is TGCGCCAGCAGCTTTGACAGAACTGAAGCTTTCTTT.

This chain links TRBV30 with TRBJ2-3; tentatively, D is TRBD1 (5 bases). V was clipped by 5 bases and J by 13 bases, with 16 bases between them. This CDR3 contains 11 residues. Germline CDR1 and CDR2: GTSNPN and SVGIG (reference sequence). CDR3 amino acids: CAWLTGESKYF. The CDR3 coding sequence is TGTGCCTGGTTAACAGGCGAAAGCAAGTATTTT.

The rearrangement joins TRBV18 to TRBJ1-3; 7 nucleotides align to TRBD1. Trimming removed 6 bases from V and 0 bases from J; junction bases left unmatched: 8. Germline V gene lookup returns CDR1 KGHSH and CDR2 LQKENI. This CDR3 contains 16 residues. The CDR3 sequence: CASSQRDRDSGNTIYF. CDR3 bases: TGTGCCAGCTCTCAACGTGACAGGGACTCTGGAAACACCATATATTTT.

The chain's CDR3 is CASGTAYNSPLHF. Here the CDR3 DNA reads TGTGCCAGCGGGACAGCCTATAATTCACCCCTCCACTTT. The J gene is TRBJ1-6, the V gene TRBV19; 7 nucleotides line up with TRBD1. Germline CDR1 LNHDA, CDR2 SQIVND (reference sequence). V lost 9 bases to trimming and J lost 2 bases; unmatched junction nucleotides: 1. CDR3 size: 13 residues.

The rearrangement uses TRBV4-1 and TRBJ2-5; tentatively, D is TRBD2 (5 bases). V was shortened by 0 bases and J by 4 bases, with 18 bases between the two germline ends. This CDR3 comprises 17 residues. Germline CDR1 is MGHRA and CDR2 is YSYEKL. The CDR3 region is CASSQDIVVSGLETQYF. Here the CDR3 DNA reads TGCGCCAGCAGCCAAGATATAGTCGTAAGCGGACTAGAGACCCAGTACTTC.

This clone was recorded only once. This chain joins TRBV18 and TRBJ2-3; 11 nucleotides agree with TRBD2. Per germline, CDR1 KGHSH and CDR2 LQKENI. This CDR3 comprises 18 residues. V lost 0 bases and J lost 2; bases outside the gene matches: 7. This chain's CDR3 is CASSPPGSSGGSTDTQYF. CDR3 sequence (DNA): TGTGCCAGCTCACCACCGGGTTCTAGCGGGGGGTCCACAGATACGCAGTATTTT.

This clone was recorded once. The chain recombines TRBV4-2 with TRBJ2-7; D is ambiguous. Germline values: CDR1 LGHNA, CDR2 YNFKEQ. The CDR3 has 13 residues. Between the trimmed V and J ends, which lost 0 bases and 4 bases, there was a span of 7 bases. CDR3 nucleotide sequence: TGTGCCAGCAGCCAAGATTACGGTTACGAGCAGTACTTC. Amino acids: CASSQDYGYEQYF.

The rearrangement links TRBV25-1 to TRBJ1-3; the D is unclear. CDR3 length equals 13 residues. Trimming stripped 7 bases from V and 0 bases from J, with 7 bases between. Germline assignment: CDR1 MGHDK and CDR2 SYGVNS. CDR3 loop: CASTPSSGNTIYF. In DNA, the CDR3 is TGTGCCAGCACCCCGAGCTCTGGAAACACCATATATTTT. The whole variable domain, filled in from reference TRBV25-1 and TRBJ1-3, reads EADIYQTPRYLVIGTGKKITLECSQTMGHDKMYWYQQDPGMELHLIHYSYGVNSTEKGDLSSESTVSRIRTEHFPLTLESARPSHTSQYLCASTPSSGNTIYFGEGSWLTVV.

V usage is TRBV9 and J usage is TRBJ1-5; possible D gene TRBD1, 5 bases. The CDR3 consists of 14 residues. The germline V and J ends were trimmed by 3 bases and 6 bases, with 13 bases remaining between them. Germline V gene sequence: CDR1 SGDLS, CDR2 YYNGEE. CDR3 loop: CASSADSQSQPQHF. DNA for the CDR3: TGTGCCAGCAGCGCAGACAGTCAAAGTCAGCCCCAGCATTTT.

The chain carries TRBV7-8 and TRBJ2-7; TRBD1 matches at 8 bases. This CDR3 has 15 amino acids. J lost 0 bases, V lost 5 bases, and 6 bases had no gene match. Looked up from germline, CDR1 is SGHVS and CDR2 is FQNEAQ. The CDR3 region is CASSTNRGSSYEQYF. As DNA, the CDR3 is TGTGCCAGCAGCACCAACAGGGGGAGCTCCTACGAGCAGTACTTC.

The J gene is TRBJ2-1, the V gene TRBV7-6; TRBD2 matches 7 bases. The CDR3 covers 17 residues. V trimming: 1 base; J trimming: 0 bases; junction bases outside the gene matches: 6. Germline CDR1 reads SGHVS; CDR2 reads FNYEAQ. The CDR3 reads CASSLVLAVSSYNEQFF. The CDR3 coding sequence is TGTGCCAGCAGCTTAGTTCTAGCGGTGAGCTCCTACAATGAGCAGTTCTTC.

V usage is TRBV10-3 and J usage is TRBJ2-7; D is undetermined. The V end lost 0 bases, the J end lost 12 bases, and 9 bases lay between the germline ends. CDR1 and CDR2 from the germline V gene are ENHRY and SYGVKD. The CDR3 is made up of 11 amino acids. Here the CDR3 reads CAISESAARYF. DNA for the CDR3: TGTGCCATCAGTGAGTCGGCCGCTAGGTACTTC.

V usage is TRBV23-1 and J usage is TRBJ1-1; 9 positions agree with TRBD1. TRBV23-1 is recorded as an ORF, its role being uncertain. The CDR3 sequence is 17 residues long. The V and J ends lost 4 bases and 2 bases, in that order; junction bases with no gene match: 11. As DNA, the CDR3 is TGCGCCAGCAGTCCCAAAAGGACAGGGGAAGGAAACACTGAAGCTTTCTTT. Its translation: CASSPKRTGEGNTEAFF.

The CDR3 nucleotides are TGTGCCAGCAGCGTAGGAGGAGATCCCTATGGCTACACCTTC. It encodes CASSVGGDPYGYTF. The rearrangement links TRBV9 to TRBJ1-2; D is undetermined. V lost 0 bases, J lost 4 bases, and 10 bases lay in between. The CDR3 is made up of 14 amino acids. Germline V gives CDR1 SGDLS, CDR2 YYNGEE.

The rearrangement uses TRBV7-9 and TRBJ2-7, with 10 bases fitting TRBD1. V was clipped by 6 bases and J by 3 bases; unmatched bases: 11. This CDR3 is 16 amino acids long. CDR1 and CDR2 (germline): SEHNR, FQNEAQ (reference sequence). The CDR3 DNA reads TGTGCCAGCAGTTTGGGGGGGGGACAGGGGAACTACGAGCAGTACTTC. Translation gives CASSLGGGQGNYEQYF.

The V and J genes are TRBV19 and TRBJ1-5; D is uncertain. V was clipped by 2 bases and J by 7 bases, with 6 bases between them. This CDR3 has 12 residues. Germline V gives CDR1 LNHDA, CDR2 SQIVND (reference sequence). The CDR3 reads CASSILGQPQHF. The CDR3 coding sequence is TGTGCCAGTAGTATACTAGGCCAGCCCCAGCATTTT.